Shown below are 30 T cell receptor beta chains from a single sample sequenced in a study of shared clonotypes between healthy human individuals. Some clones are missing from TCRdb's copy, which holds only in-frame ones; the method was immunoSEQ multiplex PCR. The table records fewer than 1 million clones, 90% to 98% of them present only once. CD45RO-negative, CCR7-positively selected cells formed the naive CD8 fraction, excluding terminally differentiated effector memory CD45RA+ cells. Input material: naive CD8+ T cells sorted from blood. All receptors derive from a man aged 30-40 years in good health.

J is TRBJ2-5 and V is TRBV19, with D possibly being TRBD1 (5 bases). The CDR3 has 17 amino acids. Trimming stripped 3 bases from V and 3 bases from J, with 20 bases between. Germline V gene lookup returns CDR1 LNHDA and CDR2 SQIVND (reference sequence). The CDR3 sequence: CASSIRLIPGWEETQYF. In DNA, the CDR3 is TGTGCCAGTAGTATTCGGTTGATCCCAGGGTGGGAAGAGACCCAGTACTTC.

This clone showed up just once. The gene calls are TRBV7-2 and TRBJ2-7; 8 nucleotides agree with TRBD1. The V gene's germline CDR1 is SGHTA and CDR2 FQGNSA. CDR3 size: 17 residues. V lost 2 bases to trimming and J lost 2 bases; unmatched junction nucleotides: 11. The CDR3 loop reads CASSLTSLDREPYEQYF. As DNA, the CDR3 is TGTGCCAGCAGCTTAACTTCGTTGGACAGGGAGCCCTACGAGCAGTACTTC.

This clone was seen once. V usage is TRBV27 and J usage is TRBJ2-7, with D uncertain. Germline loops: CDR1 MNHEY, CDR2 SMNVEV (reference sequence). This CDR3 is 14 amino acids long. Trimming took 0 bases from V and 2 from J, leaving 8 bases between them. The CDR3 coding sequence is TGTGCCAGCAGTTTATCCAGGAACACCTACGAGCAGTACTTC. Amino acids: CASSLSRNTYEQYF.

This clone has a single count. The same CDR3 also results from other DNA sequences found in this sample. The chain uses TRBV20-1 and TRBJ2-1; D remains ambiguous. CDR3 length: 10 residues. Germline values: CDR1 DFQATT, CDR2 SNEGSKA (reference sequence). V lost 2 bases to trimming and J lost 8 bases, with 4 bases between them. CDR3 in amino acids: CSARSYEQFF. The CDR3, as DNA: TGCAGTGCTAGATCTTATGAGCAGTTCTTC.

This chain links TRBV5-4 with TRBJ2-7, with D possibly being TRBD1 or TRBD2 (5 bases each). Germline V gene sequence: CDR1 SGHNT, CDR2 YYREEE (reference sequence). The V end lost 5 bases, the J end lost 4 bases, and 16 bases lay between the germline ends. The CDR3 has 14 residues. The CDR3 loop is CASSYEGFPYEQYF. CDR3 DNA: TGTGCCAGCAGTTATGAGGGGTTCCCGTACGAGCAGTACTTC.

This sequence joins TRBV19 and TRBJ2-1; possible D gene TRBD1, 5 bases. There are 13 residues in the CDR3. Looked up from germline, CDR1 is LNHDA and CDR2 is SQIVND (reference sequence). With 1 base removed from V and 6 bases from J, the gap between germline ends came to 7 bases. This chain's CDR3 is CASSIGQPNEQFF. The CDR3 DNA follows: TGTGCCAGTAGTATAGGACAGCCCAATGAGCAGTTCTTC. The complete variable domain, with remaining parts taken from reference TRBV19 and TRBJ2-1, reads DGGITQSPKYLFRKEGQNVTLSCEQNLNHDAMYWYRQDPGQGLRLIYYSQIVNDFQKGDIAEGYSVSREKKESFPLTVTSAQKNPTAFYLCASSIGQPNEQFFGPGTRLTVL.

The chain recombines TRBV4-1 with TRBJ2-3; possible D gene TRBD1, 6 bases. The germline V and J ends were trimmed by 3 bases and 6 bases, with 13 bases remaining between them. The CDR3 sequence is 14 residues long. The germline CDR1 and CDR2 sequences are MGHRA and YSYEKL. CDR3 in DNA: TGCGCCAGCAGCCACCCACTAGGGGGTGATACGCAGTATTTT. Translating it yields CASSHPLGGDTQYF.

V usage is TRBV27 and J usage is TRBJ2-1; the D is unclear. The CDR3 consists of 12 residues. Per germline, CDR1 MNHEY and CDR2 SMNVEV (reference sequence). Trimming took 7 bases from V and 10 from J, leaving 14 bases between them. CDR3 DNA sequence: TGTGCCAGCACAACCCCGCCGTGGGAGCAGTTCTTC. Translating gives CASTTPPWEQFF.

Only one count was recorded for this clone. This sequence joins TRBV7-2 and TRBJ2-7; D remains unclear. Germline V gene lookup returns CDR1 SGHTA and CDR2 FQGNSA. This CDR3 comprises 13 residues. V was pared by 4 bases and J by 3 bases, with 10 bases between. The CDR3: CASSSGNLYEQYF. DNA for the CDR3: TGTGCCAGCAGCTCCGGAAACCTCTACGAGCAGTACTTC.

The chain has TRBV5-1 and TRBJ1-1; TRBD1 matches 7 bases. The CDR3 length is 16 residues. Trimming took 0 bases from V and 3 from J; bases not matched to a gene: 8. From germline, CDR1 is SGHRS and CDR2 YFSETQ. The CDR3 region has the DNA TGCGCCAGCAGCTTGGTACAGGGGATTAAGGACACTGAAGCTTTCTTT. It translates to CASSLVQGIKDTEAFF.

V is TRBV18 and J is TRBJ2-3; D possibly corresponds to TRBD1 (6 bases). The CDR3 runs to 18 residues. Germline V gives CDR1 KGHSH, CDR2 LQKENI. The V end was cut by 3 bases, the J end by 0 bases, with 19 bases between. CDR3 amino acids: CASSPETQGHYSTDTQYF. The DNA for the CDR3 is TGTGCCAGCTCACCGGAAACACAGGGACACTATAGCACAGATACGCAGTATTTT.

The chain carries TRBV4-1 and TRBJ2-7; D gene ambiguous. The germline V gene has CDR1 MGHRA and CDR2 YSYEKL. Between the trimmed V and J ends, which lost 0 bases and 6 bases, there was a span of 9 bases. The CDR3 sequence is 13 residues long. The CDR3 sequence: CASSQDLRSEQYF. CDR3 nucleotides: TGCGCCAGCAGCCAAGATCTCCGTTCCGAGCAGTACTTC.

The V and J genes are TRBV14 and TRBJ2-7; D not certain. The CDR3 extends over 13 amino acids. The germline CDR1 and CDR2 sequences are SGHDN and FVKESK. The V gene lost 2 bases and the J gene lost 2 bases, with 7 bases spanning the gap. This CDR3 is CASSQKDPYEQYF. DNA of the CDR3: TGTGCCAGCAGCCAAAAGGATCCCTACGAGCAGTACTTC.

This sequence joins TRBV6-1 and TRBJ1-2, with D unclear. V gave up 4 bases and J gave up 6 bases, with 15 bases separating them. CDR3 length equals 14 residues. The germline V gene encodes CDR1 MNHNS and CDR2 SASEGT. CDR3 DNA: TGTGCCAGCAGTGGCGGAACGGGAAGGAATGGCTACACCTTC. This gives the protein CASSGGTGRNGYTF.

The chain uses TRBV10-2 and TRBJ2-3; 8 nucleotides agree with TRBD2. CDR1 is WSHSY, CDR2 SAAADI, per germline. The CDR3 sequence is 14 residues long. The V and J ends lost 7 bases and 2 bases, in that order; junction bases with no gene match: 5. This chain's CDR3 is CASTTSGVTDTQYF. DNA for the CDR3: TGCGCCAGCACTACTAGCGGTGTCACAGATACGCAGTATTTT.

The chain is built from TRBV27 and TRBJ2-5; 10 bases fit TRBD2. Germline V gives CDR1 MNHEY, CDR2 SMNVEV (reference sequence). Trimming removed 5 bases from V and 6 bases from J; junction bases left unmatched: 6. This CDR3 region has 14 residues. The CDR3 DNA sequence: TGTGCCAGCAGTCCTAGCGGGGGTCAAAAGACCCAGTACTTC. It encodes CASSPSGGQKTQYF.

The rearrangement links TRBV15 to TRBJ2-5; D remains ambiguous. V lost 2 bases to trimming and J lost 4 bases, with 8 bases between them. CDR3 length: 13 residues. Germline-derived CDR1 and CDR2 are LNHNV and YYDKDF (reference sequence). The CDR3, as DNA: TGTGCCACCAGCAGAATACTTGGAGAGACCCAGTACTTC. It is translated as CATSRILGETQYF.

V usage is TRBV27 and J usage is TRBJ2-7, with a weak D call TRBD1 (6 bases). The CDR3 sequence is 15 residues long. V lost 5 bases to trimming and J lost 3 bases, with 17 bases between them. Germline CDR1 MNHEY, CDR2 SMNVEV (reference sequence). The CDR3 protein is CASSPLGTIDYEQYF. The CDR3 bases are TGTGCCAGCAGTCCCCTCGGGACAATCGACTACGAGCAGTACTTC.

This chain uses TRBV7-2 with TRBJ2-1; TRBD1 or TRBD2 may be the D gene (5 bases each). Germline CDR1 and CDR2: SGHTA and FQGNSA. V was shortened by 1 base and J by 4 bases, with 14 bases between the two germline ends. This CDR3 is built from 16 residues. The DNA for the CDR3 is TGTGCCAGCAGCTTAGGGCCAGGGAGCCATTACAATGAGCAGTTCTTC. Translation: CASSLGPGSHYNEQFF.

The chain employs TRBV7-6 and TRBJ2-7, with a tentative D call TRBD1 (5 bases). Trimming pared 0 bases from V and 2 bases from J, leaving 5 bases between. CDR3 size: 13 residues. Germline loops: CDR1 SGHVS, CDR2 FNYEAQ. CDR3 in DNA: TGTGCCAGCAGCTTAGCGGGGCCCTACGAGCAGTACTTC. Its translation is CASSLAGPYEQYF.

The chain has TRBV15 and TRBJ1-2; the D gene is possibly TRBD1 (5 bases). Trimming removed 3 bases at V and 4 bases at J, with 12 bases between. CDR3 length equals 14 residues. CDR1 is LNHNV, CDR2 YYDKDF, per germline (reference sequence). CDR3 nucleotide sequence: TGTGCCACCAGCAGGACAGTAAGTCCCTATGGCTACACCTTC. It yields the protein CATSRTVSPYGYTF.

This clone was observed a single time. At one end, the junction sequence differs from germline, possibly due to a read error. V gene TRBV6-6 combines with J gene TRBJ2-1; D is unclear. CDR1 and CDR2 from the germline V gene are MNHNY and SVGAGI (reference sequence). This CDR3 is built from 14 residues. The CDR3 reads CASSSRGRYHEQFF. The CDR3 DNA reads as TGTGCCAGCAGTTCCCGTGGCCGCTACCATGAGCAGTTCTTC.

The chain combines TRBV12-5 with TRBJ2-1; no definite D call. V dropped 4 bases and J dropped 4 bases, with 5 bases sitting between them. Per germline, CDR1 LGHNT and CDR2 FRNRAP. CDR3 length equals 12 residues. CDR3 sequence (DNA): TGTGCTAGTGGTTCGGGTTACAATGAGCAGTTCTTC. It translates to CASGSGYNEQFF. Together with reference TRBV12-5 and TRBJ2-1, the CDR3 gives the full variable domain: DARVTQTPRHKVTEMGQEVTMRCQPILGHNTVFWYRQTMMQGLELLAYFRNRAPLDDSGMPKDRFSAEMPDATLATLKIQPSEPRDSAVYFCASGSGYNEQFFGPGTRLTVL.

The chain combines TRBV7-9 with TRBJ2-1, with 8 bases that match TRBD1. The CDR3 has 15 residues. V lost 5 bases to trimming and J lost 4 bases; unmatched junction nucleotides: 7. The germline V gene encodes CDR1 SEHNR and CDR2 FQNEAQ (reference sequence). The CDR3 reads CASSPRTGLYNEQFF. The CDR3 nucleotides read TGTGCCAGCAGCCCCAGGACAGGGTTGTACAATGAGCAGTTCTTC.

The chain is built from TRBV11-2 and TRBJ1-4, with a possible D match to TRBD1 (6 bases). The CDR3 length is 15 residues. The V gene's germline CDR1 is SGHAT and CDR2 FQNNGV. V gave up 5 bases and J gave up 3 bases, with 13 bases separating them. CDR3 in amino acids: CASSPGAGANEKLFF. DNA for the CDR3: TGTGCCAGCAGCCCGGGGGCAGGGGCTAATGAAAAACTGTTTTTT.

The chain uses TRBV28 and TRBJ2-7; D not resolved. The V end lost 1 base, the J end lost 5 bases, and 3 bases lay between the germline ends. The CDR3 covers 11 residues. Germline V gives CDR1 MDHEN, CDR2 SYDVKM. CDR3 protein: CASSLYNEQYF. CDR3 DNA sequence: TGTGCCAGCAGTTTATATAACGAGCAGTACTTC.

The genes are TRBV6-1 and TRBJ2-3; a weak D match, TRBD2 (6 bases). Germline V gene data show CDR1 as MNHNS and CDR2 as SASEGT. Trimming pared 2 bases from V and 0 bases from J, leaving 18 bases between. The CDR3 is 18 amino acids. CDR3 nucleotide sequence: TGTGCCAGCAGTGAATTCCACCTCCTAAGCGGGAGCACAGATACGCAGTATTTT. Its translation is CASSEFHLLSGSTDTQYF.

This clone was counted a single time. The chain is built from TRBV27 and TRBJ2-7; 8 bases map to TRBD1. The ends lost 4 bases at V and 4 bases at J; junction bases unmatched: 3. This CDR3 comprises 13 residues. The germline CDR1 and CDR2 sequences are MNHEY and SMNVEV (reference sequence). The CDR3 DNA reads as TGTGCCAGCAGTTCTCACAGGGGGTACGAGCAGTACTTC. This encodes CASSSHRGYEQYF.

The chain couples TRBV7-9 to TRBJ2-1; 11 nucleotides match TRBD2. The CDR3 is 15 residues long. Germline trimming cut 5 bases from V and 5 bases from J; bases unmatched to any gene: 5. Looked up from germline, CDR1 is SEHNR and CDR2 is FQNEAQ (reference sequence). The CDR3 coding sequence is TGTGCCAGCAGCCCACCGGGACTAGCGGACAATGAGCAGTTCTTC. It yields the protein CASSPPGLADNEQFF. The full variable domain, its missing parts supplied by reference TRBV7-9 and TRBJ2-1, is DTGVSQNPRHKITKRGQNVTFRCDPISEHNRLYWYRQTLGQGPEFLTYFQNEAQLEKSRLLSDRFSAERPKGSFSTLEIQRTEQGDSAMYLCASSPPGLADNEQFFGPGTRLTVL.

The rearrangement joins TRBV28 to TRBJ1-5; a weak D match, TRBD1 (5 bases). Germline V gene data show CDR1 as MDHEN and CDR2 as SYDVKM. The V gene lost 5 bases and the J gene lost 0 bases, with 17 bases spanning the gap. The CDR3 loop spans 17 amino acids. CDR3 region: CASSPYRGSYSNQPQHF. Here the CDR3 DNA reads TGTGCCAGCAGTCCTTACCGGGGCAGTTATAGCAATCAGCCCCAGCATTTT.